These T cell receptor beta chains were read from a single sample in a study of identical twins. TCRdb re-called the 5' RACE reads through MiXCR, storing one row per CDR3 protein. Of some 500,000 distinct CDR3 sequences listed, 20% to 25% are singletons. These data were also reused for a study on T cells expressing NK-cell markers.

Sequenced input: CD4+ T cells sorted from blood. Source of these receptors: a woman between 18 and 30 years old in good health. Each CDR3 is given with its conserved first and last residue. D genes are given only for firm matches. Clone sizes are given selectively: once, few, many, or a class where the clone is expanded.

TRBV7-9	few	.	TRBJ2-7	TGTGCCAGCAGCTCGACAGACAGCTCCTACGAGCAGTACTTC	CASSSTDSSYEQYF
TRBV6-5	.	TRBD1	TRBJ1-4	TGTGCCAGCAGTTACCGAGGGGGCTCGGGTGAAAAACTGTTTTTT	CASSYRGGSGEKLFF
TRBV20-1	.	.	TRBJ1-1	TGCAGTGCTACGCAGTTCGCGAACACTGAAGCTTTCTTT	CSATQFANTEAFF
TRBV12-3/TRBV12-4	many	.	TRBJ1-3	TGTGCCAGCAGTTCGCTTGGGCCTAACACCATATATTTT	CASSSLGPNTIYF
TRBV6-1	.	.	TRBJ1-1	TGTGCCAGCAGACATGGGACTCCTATACGCCCTATGAACACTGAAGCTTTCTTT	CASRHGTPIRPMNTEAFF
TRBV24-1	.	.	TRBJ2-3	TGTGCCACCAGTGATTCAGCAGATACGCAGTATTTT	CATSDSADTQYF
TRBV6-2/TRBV6-3	.	TRBD1	TRBJ1-5	TGTGCCAGCACCTGGGGACAGCGTGGTCAGCCCCAGCATTTT	CASTWGQRGQPQHF
TRBV30	.	.	TRBJ2-7	TGTGCCTGGAGTGTAGAAGGTCGGGGAGAGCAGTACTTC	CAWSVEGRGEQYF
TRBV5-1	few	TRBD2	TRBJ2-7	TGCGCCAGCAGCTCACCTAGCGGGGGGGCCGACGAGCAGTACTTC	CASSSPSGGADEQYF
TRBV7-2	.	.	TRBJ1-2	TGTGCCAGCAGGTTAGCTAACTATGGCTACACCTTC	CASRLANYGYTF
TRBV11-2	few	.	TRBJ2-5	TGTGCCAGCAGCCAGACTAGTGGCCGACAGACCCAGTACTTC	CASSQTSGRQTQYF
TRBV23-1	.	TRBD1	TRBJ1-1	TGCGCCAGCAGTCAGGGTTCAGGGGGTGGTGAAGGGAACACTGAAGCTTTCTTT	CASSQGSGGGEGNTEAFF
TRBV3-1	few	.	TRBJ2-7	TGTGCCAGCACCCACACCCCTGGCGAGCAGTACTTC	CASTHTPGEQYF
TRBV25-1	.	.	TRBJ2-7	TGTGCCAGCAGCGGGACTGGTACCTACGAGCAGTACTTC	CASSGTGTYEQYF
TRBV27	.	TRBD1	TRBJ1-5	TGTGCCAGCAGCCCTTGGCAGGGGGGGAATCAGCCCCAGCATTTT	CASSPWQGGNQPQHF
TRBV3-1	.	.	TRBJ2-7	TGTGCCAGCAGCGGATCTAGCTCCTACGAGCAGTACTTC	CASSGSSSYEQYF
TRBV9	.	TRBD2	TRBJ2-1	TGTGCCAGCAGCGATCGACTAGCGGACAATGAGCAGTTCTTC	CASSDRLADNEQFF
TRBV12-3/TRBV12-4	.	TRBD2	TRBJ2-2	TGTGCCAGCAGCTCTAGCGGGGGGTACACCGGGGAGCTGTTTTTT	CASSSSGGYTGELFF
TRBV5-6	few	.	TRBJ1-1	TGTGCCAGCAGCCGATTACCAGGCGGCTCAATGGCTTTCTTT	CASSRLPGGSMAFF
TRBV29-1	many	.	TRBJ2-4	TGCAGCTTCCGGAGGGGAAACATTCAGTACTTC	CSFRRGNIQYF
TRBV20-1	many	.	TRBJ2-3	TGCAGTGCTTCCCGTCTTACAGATACGCAGTATTTT	CSASRLTDTQYF
TRBV11-2	once	TRBD1	TRBJ1-2	TGTGCCAGCAGACCCGGACAGGGGGGGATTGGCTACACCTTC	CASRPGQGGIGYTF
TRBV5-1	few	.	TRBJ1-1	TGCGCCAGCAGCTTGGGGACAAACAGCCTGAACACTGAAGCTTTCTTT	CASSLGTNSLNTEAFF
TRBV7-2	.	.	TRBJ2-7	TGTGCCAGCAGCTTAAAACCGGGCCAGTCCTACGAGCAGTACTTC	CASSLKPGQSYEQYF
TRBV2	.	TRBD2	TRBJ2-1	TGTGCCAGCAAGGCGTCGGGAGCGGGAGGGGTGTGTGTCTTC	CASKASGAGGVCVF
TRBV7-2	many	.	TRBJ2-1	TGTGCCAGCAGCTTACAGAATGAGCAGTTCTTC	CASSLQNEQFF